Shown below are 20 T cell receptor beta chains from a single sample sequenced in a study of blood T cell repertoires in COVID-19. Method: immunoSEQ multiplex PCR; TCRdb's copy keeps in-frame clones and lacks some. The sample lists 400,000 or so clones; approximately 86% were seen once. The sequencing sample was made of peripheral blood. These receptor sequences come from a human donor in a cohort sampled during active COVID-19.

This rearrangement joins TRBV5-1 to TRBJ1-1; TRBD1 aligns across 9 bases. The J segment lost 1 base and the V segment lost 5 bases, leaving 9 bases of the junction unmatched. Germline V gene data show CDR1 as SGHRS and CDR2 as YFSETQ. The CDR3 consists of 16 residues. CDR3: CASSARLTGGNTEAFF. In DNA form, the CDR3 reads TGCGCCAGCAGTGCTCGATTGACAGGGGGGAACACTGAAGCTTTCTTT. The whole variable domain, filled in from reference TRBV5-1 and TRBJ1-1, reads KAGVTQTPRYLIKTRGQQVTLSCSPISGHRSVSWYQQTPGQGLQFLFEYFSETQRNKGNFPGRFSGRQFSNSRSEMNVSTLELGDSALYLCASSARLTGGNTEAFFGQGTRLTVV.

The V call is TRBV13, the J call TRBJ2-1; TRBD2 matches 7 bases. The V gene's germline CDR1 is PRHDT and CDR2 FYEKMQ (reference sequence). Trimming removed 5 bases from V and 0 bases from J; junction bases left unmatched: 7. The CDR3 sequence is 16 residues long. CDR3: CASSRKRGSSYNEQFF. The CDR3, as DNA: TGTGCCAGCAGCCGTAAGCGGGGAAGCTCCTACAATGAGCAGTTCTTC.

V is TRBV6-5 and J is TRBJ1-1, with 10 positions matching TRBD1. Germline V lookup: CDR1 MNHEY, CDR2 SVGAGI. The CDR3 runs 14 residues. With 6 bases clipped from V and 6 bases from J, the junction kept 7 bases outside the gene matches. The CDR3 DNA sequence: TGTGCCAGCAGACCTGACAGGGGGCGGCCTGAAGCTTTCTTT. Protein: CASRPDRGRPEAFF.

This clone was counted a single time. The chain uses TRBV19 and TRBJ2-1; tentative D call: TRBD2 (5 bases). The V gene lost 7 bases and the J gene lost 8 bases, with 18 bases spanning the gap. Germline CDR1 LNHDA, CDR2 SQIVND (reference sequence). This CDR3 is built from 14 residues. The CDR3 protein is CASTKINMRDEQFF. CDR3 in DNA: TGTGCCAGTACCAAAATTAATATGAGGGATGAGCAGTTCTTC.

This clone was observed a few times. V and J are TRBV28 and TRBJ1-1, with D uncertain. Trimming shortened V by 4 bases and J by 5 bases, and 5 bases separated the two germline ends. In germline, CDR1 is MDHEN, CDR2 SYDVKM. This CDR3 has 11 residues. This CDR3 reads CASSYKTEAFF. CDR3 nucleotides: TGTGCCAGCAGTTACAAAACTGAAGCTTTCTTT.

This clone has just a few counts. The chain employs TRBV4-1 and TRBJ1-1; no clear D gene. This CDR3 spans 15 amino acids. The V gene's germline CDR1 is MGHRA and CDR2 YSYEKL. V was cut by 0 bases and J by 1 base, with 9 bases left in between. The chain's CDR3 is CASSQDYRRNTEAFF. CDR3 sequence (DNA): TGCGCCAGCAGCCAAGATTATAGGAGGAACACTGAAGCTTTCTTT.

This chain joins TRBV7-9 and TRBJ2-5; weak D call: TRBD1 (5 bases). Trimming removed 5 bases from V and 0 bases from J, with 16 bases in between. Germline CDR1 and CDR2: SEHNR and FQNEAQ (reference sequence). This CDR3 spans 16 amino acids. CDR3 sequence: CASSPQTDRYQETQYF. CDR3 DNA sequence: TGTGCCAGCAGCCCACAGACAGACAGATACCAAGAGACCCAGTACTTC.

The chain is built from TRBV2 and TRBJ2-3; the match to TRBD1 covers 9 bases. The V segment lost 3 bases and the J segment 4 bases; nucleotides outside the gene matches: 2. Germline V lookup: CDR1 SNHLY, CDR2 FYNNEI. The CDR3 spans 14 residues. The CDR3, as DNA: TGTGCCAGCAGTGAGGACAGGGGCCCAGATACGCAGTATTTT. The encoded protein is CASSEDRGPDTQYF.

The V and J genes are TRBV7-2 and TRBJ2-5; TRBD2 might be the D (5 bases). Trimming removed 0 bases from V and 5 bases from J, with 10 bases in between. This CDR3 is 14 amino acids long. CDR1 is SGHTA and CDR2 is FQGNSA in the germline V gene. CDR3 DNA sequence: TGTGCCAGCAGCTTAGCGGACTTGGGGGAGACCCAGTACTTC. Translation gives CASSLADLGETQYF.

J is TRBJ1-6 and V is TRBV6-5; 9 bases line up with TRBD1. The germline gives CDR1 MNHEY, CDR2 SVGAGI. V lost 2 bases to trimming and J lost 6 bases; unmatched junction nucleotides: 2. CDR3 length: 15 amino acids. CDR3 in DNA: TGTGCCAGCAGTTACGGGGGACAGGGTAATTCACCCCTCCACTTT. It specifies CASSYGGQGNSPLHF.

The gene calls are TRBV19 and TRBJ2-7; 7 nucleotides agree with TRBD1. The CDR3 totals 18 residues. Trimming at V came to 2 bases and at J to 1 base, leaving 14 bases not matched to a gene. Germline V gene data show CDR1 as LNHDA and CDR2 as SQIVND (reference sequence). DNA for the CDR3: TGTGCCAGTAGTATAACCCGGGACAGCAGGAGCGGATCCTACGAGCAGTACTTC. Translation: CASSITRDSRSGSYEQYF.

The CDR3 here is CASSVVASGGTEAFF. The DNA for the CDR3 is TGTGCCAGCAGCGTAGTTGCCAGCGGTGGCACTGAAGCTTTCTTT. V gene TRBV9 combines with J gene TRBJ1-1; no clear D. The CDR3 has 15 amino acids. CDR1 and CDR2 from the germline V gene are SGDLS and YYNGEE. V dropped 0 bases and J dropped 4 bases, with 13 bases sitting between them.

The rearrangement joins TRBV6-1 to TRBJ1-4; D gene uncertain. V was shortened by 3 bases and J by 8 bases, with 13 bases between the two germline ends. The CDR3 runs to 14 residues. CDR1 is MNHNS and CDR2 is SASEGT in the germline V gene. Written as DNA, the CDR3 is TGTGCCAGCAGTGAGCGGACTAATATAGAAAAACTGTTTTTT. Amino acid sequence: CASSERTNIEKLFF.

V is TRBV5-1 and J is TRBJ2-2; D possibly corresponds to TRBD2 (6 bases). The germline V gene encodes CDR1 SGHRS and CDR2 YFSETQ. The V end lost 6 bases, the J end lost 0 bases, and 15 bases lay between the germline ends. The CDR3 loop spans 16 amino acids. This chain's CDR3 is CASNNVRDANTGELFF. DNA for the CDR3: TGCGCCAGCAATAACGTGCGGGATGCGAACACCGGGGAGCTGTTTTTT.

This clone appeared a few times. The J gene is TRBJ1-6, the V gene TRBV7-6; 8 positions match TRBD1. The CDR3 spans 15 residues. V lost 5 bases and J lost 6; bases outside the gene matches: 6. Germline CDR1 reads SGHVS; CDR2 reads FNYEAQ. As DNA, the CDR3 is TGTGCCAGCAGCGGCCGACAGGGGACTAATTCACCCCTCCACTTT. It is translated as CASSGRQGTNSPLHF.

This chain connects TRBV2 to TRBJ1-2; no reliable D call. The CDR3 sequence is 17 residues long. The V gene's germline CDR1 is SNHLY and CDR2 FYNNEI. Trimming took 3 bases from V and 0 from J, leaving 17 bases between them. The CDR3 loop is CASSDGRTLPSNYGYTF. The DNA for the CDR3 is TGTGCCAGCAGTGACGGACGGACTCTACCCTCTAACTATGGCTACACCTTC.

The V gene is TRBV5-1, the J gene TRBJ2-7, with 8 bases that match TRBD2. Germline V gives CDR1 SGHRS, CDR2 YFSETQ. With V trimmed by 2 bases and J by 3 bases, 13 bases remained unmatched. This CDR3 has 17 residues. The CDR3 nucleotides are TGCGCCAGCAGCTTTACCCCGGCCGGGCGGGGGGTCTACGAGCAGTACTTC. Translating it yields CASSFTPAGRGVYEQYF.

A single count supports this clone. V gene TRBV6-5 combines with J gene TRBJ2-7; weak D call: TRBD2 (6 bases). The CDR3 totals 14 residues. CDR1 is MNHEY, CDR2 SVGAGI, per germline. Trimming cost V 4 bases and J 7 bases, with 17 bases left between them. The DNA of the CDR3 is TGTGCCAGCAGTTGGACGGGTGAGGCGGGGGAGCAGTACTTC. It yields the protein CASSWTGEAGEQYF.

The V call is TRBV10-2, the J call TRBJ2-5; D remains unclear. The CDR3 consists of 15 residues. Germline V lookup: CDR1 WSHSY, CDR2 SAAADI. With 6 bases removed from V and 2 bases from J, the gap between germline ends came to 16 bases. The CDR3 region has the DNA TGCGCCAGCAGGATGCCCGAAAGCCTACAAGAGACCCAGTACTTC. Its protein is CASRMPESLQETQYF.

The J gene is TRBJ1-3, the V gene TRBV18; D gene uncertain. The CDR3 is 16 residues long. Trimming left V 6 bases short and J 4 bases short, with 19 bases between. Germline V lookup: CDR1 KGHSH, CDR2 LQKENI. The CDR3, as DNA: TGTGCCAGCTCCCACCGGAATCTGGGAGCAGGAAACACCATATATTTT. Protein product: CASSHRNLGAGNTIYF. Drawing the rest from reference TRBV18 and TRBJ1-3, the complete variable domain is NAGVMQNPRHLVRRRGQEARLRCSPMKGHSHVYWYRQLPEEGLKFMVYLQKENIIDESGMPKERFSAEFPKEGPSILRIQQVVRGDSAAYFCASSHRNLGAGNTIYFGEGSWLTVV.